This passage covers 3 T cell receptor beta chains from one sample sequenced in a study. TCRdb analysed the RT-PCR reads with MiXCR anew, one entry per CDR3 protein. Of almost 700,000 distinct CDR3 sequences detected, over 12% appear once; the ten largest clones hold 3.6%. Source material: memory CD4+ T cells from blood. The receptors were sampled from a female donor in good health, serving as a healthy control.

V gene TRBV6-5 combines with J gene TRBJ2-5; the D gene is possibly TRBD1 (6 bases). Germline values: CDR1 MNHEY, CDR2 SVGAGI. The CDR3 has 14 amino acids. The V end was cut by 7 bases, the J end by 2 bases, with 14 bases between. CDR3 residues: CASIHRDIQETQYF. In DNA form, the CDR3 reads TGTGCCAGCATCCACAGGGACATACAAGAGACCCAGTACTTC.

The chain couples TRBV12-3 or TRBV12-4 to TRBJ1-1; possible D gene TRBD1, 6 bases. The ends were cut back, 1 base at V and 4 bases at J, with 16 bases in the middle. CDR3 length: 16 amino acids. The CDR3 loop reads CASSLGPGLGGTEAFF. The DNA for the CDR3 is TGTGCCAGCAGTTTAGGGCCGGGTCTAGGGGGCACTGAAGCTTTCTTT.

This sequence joins TRBV5-1 and TRBJ2-3; D call uncertain. Germline CDR1 is SGHRS and CDR2 is YFSETQ. V was pared by 4 bases and J by 2 bases, with 8 bases between. The CDR3 covers 13 residues. CDR3 coding DNA: TGCGCCAGCAGCCCGAAACTCACAGATACGCAGTATTTT. It encodes CASSPKLTDTQYF.